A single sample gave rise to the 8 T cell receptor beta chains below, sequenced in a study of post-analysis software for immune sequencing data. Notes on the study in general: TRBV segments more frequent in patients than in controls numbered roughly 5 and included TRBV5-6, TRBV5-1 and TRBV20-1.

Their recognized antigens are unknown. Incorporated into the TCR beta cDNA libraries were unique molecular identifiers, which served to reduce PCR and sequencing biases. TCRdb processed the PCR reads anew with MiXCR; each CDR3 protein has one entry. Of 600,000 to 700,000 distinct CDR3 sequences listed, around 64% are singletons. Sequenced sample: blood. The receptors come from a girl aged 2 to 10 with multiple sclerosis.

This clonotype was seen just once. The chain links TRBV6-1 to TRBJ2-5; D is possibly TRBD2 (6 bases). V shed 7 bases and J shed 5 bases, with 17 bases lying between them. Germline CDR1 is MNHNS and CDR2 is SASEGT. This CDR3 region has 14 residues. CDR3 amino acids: CASTARRGSETQYF. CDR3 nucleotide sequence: TGTGCCAGCACCGCCAGGCGGGGTTCGGAGACCCAGTACTTC.

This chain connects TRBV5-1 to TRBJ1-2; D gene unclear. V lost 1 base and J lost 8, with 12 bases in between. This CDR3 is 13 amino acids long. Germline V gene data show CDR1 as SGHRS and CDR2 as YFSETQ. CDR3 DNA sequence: TGCGCCAGCAGCTTGATCTTCCCCGGGGGCTACACCTTC. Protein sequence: CASSLIFPGGYTF.

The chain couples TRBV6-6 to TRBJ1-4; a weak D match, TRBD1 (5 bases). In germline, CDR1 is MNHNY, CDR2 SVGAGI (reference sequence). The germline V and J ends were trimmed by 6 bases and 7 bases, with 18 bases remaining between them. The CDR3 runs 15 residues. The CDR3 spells CASSGVGERGEKLFF. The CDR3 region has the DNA TGTGCCAGCAGCGGAGTAGGGGAGAGAGGTGAAAAACTGTTTTTT.

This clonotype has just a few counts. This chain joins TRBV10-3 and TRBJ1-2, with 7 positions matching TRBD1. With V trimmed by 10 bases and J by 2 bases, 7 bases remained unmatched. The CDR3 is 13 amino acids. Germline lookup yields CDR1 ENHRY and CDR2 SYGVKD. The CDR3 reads CATGQELNYGYTF. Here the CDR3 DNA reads TGTGCCACCGGACAGGAGTTAAACTATGGCTACACCTTC.

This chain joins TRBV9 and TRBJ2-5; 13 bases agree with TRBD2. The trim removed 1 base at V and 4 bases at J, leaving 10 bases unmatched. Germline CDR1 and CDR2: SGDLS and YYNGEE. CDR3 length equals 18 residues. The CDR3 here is CASSVTPGLAGSGETQYF. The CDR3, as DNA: TGTGCCAGCAGCGTAACTCCGGGACTAGCGGGATCGGGAGAGACCCAGTACTTC.

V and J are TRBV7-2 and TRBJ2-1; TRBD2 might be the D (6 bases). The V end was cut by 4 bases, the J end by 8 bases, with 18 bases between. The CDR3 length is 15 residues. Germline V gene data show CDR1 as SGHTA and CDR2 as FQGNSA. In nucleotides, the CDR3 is TGTGCCAGCAGCTCAAACCCCTATAGCGGAGATGAGCAGTTCTTC. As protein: CASSSNPYSGDEQFF.

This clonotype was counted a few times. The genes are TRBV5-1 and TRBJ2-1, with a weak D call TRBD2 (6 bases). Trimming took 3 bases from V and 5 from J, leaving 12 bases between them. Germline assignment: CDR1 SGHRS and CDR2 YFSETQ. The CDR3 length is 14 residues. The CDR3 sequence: CASSWAAGNNEQFF. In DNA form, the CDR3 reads TGCGCCAGCAGCTGGGCGGCGGGGAACAATGAGCAGTTCTTC.

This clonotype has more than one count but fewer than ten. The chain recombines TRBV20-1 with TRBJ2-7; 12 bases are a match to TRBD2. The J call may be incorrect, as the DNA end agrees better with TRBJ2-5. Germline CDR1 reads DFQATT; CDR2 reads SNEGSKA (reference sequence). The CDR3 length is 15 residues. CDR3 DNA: TGCAGTGCTCCCAGGACTAGCGGGGAGCTGGAGACCCAGTACTTC. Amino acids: CSAPRTSGELETQYF.